The rows below give T cell receptor beta chains drawn from one sample of a study of cytomegalovirus exposure and HLA in healthy donors. Data came from immunoSEQ multiplex PCR; TCRdb stores just in-frame clones and leaves some out. The table includes roughly 160,000 clones, 73% detected once. Sequencing used PBMCs. The receptors derive from a woman younger than 30 in good health and CMV-seropositive. Both conserved end residues are part of each CDR3. The order of the fields is clone size, V gene, D gene, J gene, CDR3 protein, CDR3 DNA. D genes are given only for firm matches. Not all rows give a size; the values are once, few, many and, for expanded clones, a class.

size: few
V: TRBV18
D: TRBD1
J: TRBJ1-1
CDR3: CASSEGGAGNTEAFF
DNA: TGTGCCAGCTCAGAAGGGGGCGCAGGGAACACTGAAGCTTTCTTT

size: -
V: TRBV6-5
D: -
J: TRBJ2-5
CDR3: CASSSGSVRGETQYF
DNA: TGTGCCAGCAGTTCGGGCTCGGTTAGGGGAGAGACCCAGTACTTC

size: -
V: TRBV4-3
D: TRBD1
J: TRBJ1-4
CDR3: CASSQGTGDNEKLFF
DNA: TGCGCCAGCAGCCAGGGGACAGGGGATAATGAAAAACTGTTTTTT

size: -
V: TRBV7-9
D: -
J: TRBJ2-7
CDR3: CASSLVGGVSYEQYF
DNA: TGTGCCAGCAGCTTAGTCGGAGGTGTCTCCTACGAGCAGTACTTC

size: -
V: TRBV5-8
D: TRBD1
J: TRBJ1-2
CDR3: CASSLSRQGTYGYTF
DNA: TGTGCCAGCAGCTTGTCCCGACAGGGAACGTATGGCTACACCTTC

size: -
V: TRBV5-1
D: TRBD2
J: TRBJ2-2
CDR3: CASSLAGALNTGELFF
DNA: TGCGCCAGCAGCTTAGCGGGGGCCCTGAACACCGGGGAGCTGTTTTTT

size: -
V: TRBV7-2
D: -
J: TRBJ2-3
CDR3: CASSFKTPGADTQYF
DNA: TGTGCCAGCAGCTTCAAAACCCCGGGTGCAGATACGCAGTATTTT

size: -
V: TRBV30
D: TRBD1
J: TRBJ1-6
CDR3: CAWKRQGNSPLHF
DNA: TGTGCCTGGAAACGACAGGGTAATTCACCCCTCCACTTT

size: -
V: TRBV29-1
D: TRBD1
J: TRBJ2-5
CDR3: CSAGRGQETQYF
DNA: TGCAGCGCGGGCAGGGGGCAAGAGACCCAGTACTTC

size: few
V: TRBV9
D: TRBD1
J: TRBJ1-3
CDR3: CASSPGTGGWTGNTIYF
DNA: TGTGCCAGCAGCCCCGGGACAGGGGGGTGGACTGGAAACACCATATATTTT

size: -
V: TRBV21-1
D: -
J: TRBJ2-2
CDR3: CASSTQDRGHTGELFF
DNA: TGTGCCAGCAGCACCCAAGACAGGGGGCACACCGGGGAGCTGTTTTTT

size: -
V: TRBV11-3
D: TRBD1
J: TRBJ2-5
CDR3: CASSLGQGQETQYF
DNA: TGTGCCAGCAGCTTAGGACAGGGGCAAGAGACCCAGTACTTC

size: -
V: TRBV7-9
D: -
J: TRBJ1-5
CDR3: CASNEGNQPQHF
DNA: TGTGCCAGCAATGAGGGCAATCAGCCCCAGCACTTT

size: -
V: TRBV15
D: TRBD1
J: TRBJ1-5
CDR3: CATSRGQGQKRYSNQPQHF
DNA: TGTGCCACCAGCAGAGGCCAGGGACAGAAAAGATATAGCAATCAGCCCCAGCATTTT

size: -
V: TRBV2
D: -
J: TRBJ2-1
CDR3: CASSRGGEQFF
DNA: TGTGCCAGCAGTCGTGGCGGAGAGCAGTTCTTC

size: -
V: TRBV5-1
D: -
J: TRBJ2-5
CDR3: CASSWRGQQETQYF
DNA: TGCGCCAGCAGCTGGAGGGGACAGCAAGAGACCCAGTACTTC

size: -
V: TRBV29-1
D: TRBD2
J: TRBJ2-1
CDR3: CSTRTSEQFF
DNA: TGCAGCACGAGGACTAGTGAGCAGTTCTTC

size: -
V: TRBV4-1
D: -
J: TRBJ1-5
CDR3: CASSQGTYSNQPQHF
DNA: TGCGCCAGCAGCCAAGGCACTTATAGCAATCAGCCCCAGCATTTT

size: once
V: TRBV18
D: TRBD1
J: TRBJ2-7
CDR3: CASSPRTGDGNEQYF
DNA: TGTGCCAGCTCACCCCGGACAGGGGACGGTAACGAGCAGTACTTC

size: -
V: TRBV19
D: -
J: TRBJ2-5
CDR3: CASNNRLQETQYF
DNA: TGTGCCAGTAATAACAGGCTCCAAGAGACCCAGTACTTC

size: few
V: TRBV28
D: TRBD1
J: TRBJ2-5
CDR3: CASSLDGTATQETQYF
DNA: TGTGCCAGCAGTTTAGATGGGACAGCTACTCAAGAGACCCAGTACTTC

size: -
V: TRBV27
D: TRBD1
J: TRBJ1-1
CDR3: CASSPPWDSMNTEAFF
DNA: TGTGCCAGCAGTCCCCCCTGGGACAGTATGAACACTGAAGCTTTCTTT

size: -
V: TRBV6-5
D: -
J: TRBJ1-5
CDR3: CASTRSQGNQPQHF
DNA: TGTGCCAGCACCAGGTCACAGGGCAATCAGCCCCAGCATTTT

size: -
V: TRBV4-2
D: TRBD1
J: TRBJ1-3
CDR3: CASSQVGTGKGSTIYF
DNA: TGTGCCAGCAGCCAAGTTGGGACAGGGAAGGGGAGCACCATATATTTT

size: -
V: TRBV29-1
D: TRBD1
J: TRBJ1-6
CDR3: CSVERPLHGTGRNNSPLHF
DNA: TGCAGCGTTGAACGCCCTCTACATGGGACAGGGCGAAATAATTCACCCCTCCACTTT

size: -
V: TRBV20-1
D: -
J: TRBJ1-1
CDR3: CSARTEAEAFF
DNA: TGCAGTGCTAGGACAGAGGCTGAAGCTTTCTTT

size: -
V: TRBV19
D: -
J: TRBJ1-1
CDR3: CASKTGGVGAFF
DNA: TGTGCCAGTAAGACGGGGGGGGTCGGAGCTTTCTTT

size: -
V: TRBV5-1
D: -
J: TRBJ2-5
CDR3: CASSFNRGGETQYF
DNA: TGCGCCAGCAGCTTCAACAGGGGGGGCGAGACCCAGTACTTC

size: -
V: TRBV2
D: -
J: TRBJ1-5
CDR3: CASSLQSSNQPQHF
DNA: TGTGCCAGCAGTTTACAGAGTAGCAATCAGCCCCAGCATTTT

size: -
V: TRBV19
D: -
J: TRBJ1-4
CDR3: CASSRGGTTNEKLFF
DNA: TGTGCCAGTAGTCGGGGGGGGACAACTAATGAAAAACTGTTTTTT

size: -
V: TRBV18
D: TRBD1
J: TRBJ1-1
CDR3: CASSTGQGASTEAFF
DNA: TGTGCCAGCTCAACGGGACAGGGAGCATCCACTGAAGCTTTCTTT

size: -
V: TRBV7-9
D: -
J: TRBJ1-4
CDR3: CASSLEDGQDNEKLFF
DNA: TGTGCCAGCAGCTTAGAGGACGGACAAGATAATGAAAAACTGTTTTTT

size: -
V: TRBV19
D: TRBD1
J: TRBJ2-7
CDR3: CASSRYGTGFHYEQYF
DNA: TGTGCCAGTAGCCGATATGGGACAGGGTTCCACTACGAGCAGTACTTC

size: -
V: TRBV9
D: -
J: TRBJ1-2
CDR3: CASSSPREGNYGYTF
DNA: TGTGCCAGCAGCTCTCCTCGGGAGGGGAACTATGGCTACACCTTC

size: -
V: TRBV6-6
D: -
J: TRBJ1-5
CDR3: CASSPRAGQPQHF
DNA: TGTGCCAGCAGCCCCAGGGCGGGGCAGCCCCAGCATTTT

size: few
V: TRBV10-3
D: TRBD1
J: TRBJ2-1
CDR3: CAISEARQGYEQFF
DNA: TGTGCCATCAGTGAGGCCCGACAGGGATACGAGCAGTTCTTC

size: -
V: TRBV7-6
D: -
J: TRBJ1-6
CDR3: CASSLEHSSPLHF
DNA: TGTGCCAGCAGCTTAGAGCACAGCTCACCCCTCCACTTT

size: -
V: TRBV2
D: TRBD1
J: TRBJ1-1
CDR3: CASRATGGTEAFF
DNA: TGTGCCAGCAGAGCGACAGGGGGCACTGAAGCTTTCTTT

size: -
V: TRBV6-5
D: TRBD1
J: TRBJ2-4
CDR3: CASRVGQSFKNIQYF
DNA: TGTGCCAGCAGAGTGGGACAGTCATTCAAAAACATTCAGTACTTC

size: once
V: TRBV7-3
D: -
J: TRBJ1-1
CDR3: CASSPQGGAEAFF
DNA: TGTGCCAGCAGCCCCCAGGGTGGCGCTGAAGCTTTCTTT

size: -
V: TRBV5-4
D: -
J: TRBJ2-6
CDR3: CASSPGGANVLTF
DNA: TGTGCCAGCAGCCCCGGGGGGGCCAACGTCCTGACTTTC

size: -
V: TRBV9
D: -
J: TRBJ1-2
CDR3: CASSSGVGGYTF
DNA: TGTGCCAGCAGCTCCGGGGTAGGGGGCTACACCTTC